The T cell receptor beta chain described here comes from a study of resident and recirculating memory T cells in vitiligo (dated by TCRdb to between 2018 and 2020). In terms of the full investigation: For TCR beta sequencing, epidermis was obtained by shave biopsy from two lesional and two nonlesional sites, and PBMCs were also collected, from each of a few stable vitiligo patients. Samples were homogenized without cell sorting just before genomic DNA extraction with the Qiagen DNeasy Blood & Tissue Kit. The human TCR beta sequencing was designed to test whether specific clones found in lesional vitiligo skin differed from the clones found in nonlesional skin and in blood. The study at large found these results: No unique dominant TCR clone was detected, and variation in clonality was observed among vitiligo lesions. TCR sequences were not shared across biopsy sites or across patients, which suggests that different T cell clones infiltrate different lesions, a pattern described as private specificity. Working out how much the T cell clones identified in the vitiligo lesions and the human Trm versus Tcm pools each contribute will require future mechanistic studies. Even within a single patient, overlap and correlation analysis found no significant repertoire overlap between any biopsies apart from each lesion compared with itself.

Stable vitiligo was defined as no change in lesions over the previous 6 months. To count as stable, patients also needed to show no confetti depigmentation, which is a clinical sign of active vitiligo. Any patient who had received treatment in the previous three months was excluded. PBMCs were isolated from heparinized blood by Ficoll density gradient centrifugation and were subsequently flash-frozen. The CDR3 covers 14 residues, taking in both the cysteine and the phenylalanine. CDR3 DNA only is kept here, 42 bases in frame from base 1. Sequences MNHNS (CDR1) and SASEGT (CDR2) are obtained from the germline V gene. Cut back by 4 bases and 0 bases, the V and J ends lie 7 bases apart. About this clone itself: No antigen is known for it. It has no much larger one-base neighbor in the sample; base qualities were not kept.

The immunoSEQ hsTCRB kit was used to amplify TCR beta chains from genomic DNA. TCR beta libraries were sequenced on an Illumina MiSeq instrument by the immunoSEQ service. For the original study's pipeline: The immunoSEQ Analyzer was used to analyze the repertoire data. TCRdb retrieved this table from immuneACCESS and kept in-frame rearrangements only. Not all clones are present; in checked studies, unresolved V genes account for under half, and no reason is known for the remainder. The V and J calls and clone size are taken from that table; D and trimming were inferred from the DNA. The table for this sample lists 70,000 to 85,000 clones; more than 85% of them were counted only once. Just under 5% of the sample rests with the top ten.

Material for sequencing was blood. This TCR was sampled from a male donor with vitiligo. The chain is assembled from TRBV6-1 and TRBJ1-3, and TRBD1 may be the D gene, going by 5 matching bases. The DNA reads TGTGCCAGCAGTGGCGACAGCTCTGGAAACACCATATATTTT. Translation gives CASSGDSSGNTIYF.